This entry is about one T cell receptor (beta chain). There are 13 residues in the CDR3. The ends were cut back, 5 bases at V and 6 bases at J, with 10 bases in the middle. Germline assignment: CDR1 SGHVS and CDR2 FQNEAQ. This entry comes from a study of blood T cell repertoires in COVID-19. For the study at large: In each case, the material was cDNA or gDNA derived from T cells, B-cell-depleted T cells, or PBMCs.

Sequenced by immunoSEQ multiplex PCR; TCRdb stores in-frame clones only, minus some. The sample lists 110,000 or so clones, around 83% occurring once. During active infection, Seattle patients enrolled and were then monitored through disease. This receptor was taken from a woman aged 60 to 75 with COVID-19, enrolled during active disease. Sequencing was carried out using peripheral blood. The gene calls are TRBV7-8 and TRBJ2-2; TRBD1 might be the D (5 bases). CDR3 residues: CASSALGAGELFF. The CDR3 nucleotides are TGTGCCAGCAGCGCCCTAGGGGCCGGGGAGCTGTTTTTT.